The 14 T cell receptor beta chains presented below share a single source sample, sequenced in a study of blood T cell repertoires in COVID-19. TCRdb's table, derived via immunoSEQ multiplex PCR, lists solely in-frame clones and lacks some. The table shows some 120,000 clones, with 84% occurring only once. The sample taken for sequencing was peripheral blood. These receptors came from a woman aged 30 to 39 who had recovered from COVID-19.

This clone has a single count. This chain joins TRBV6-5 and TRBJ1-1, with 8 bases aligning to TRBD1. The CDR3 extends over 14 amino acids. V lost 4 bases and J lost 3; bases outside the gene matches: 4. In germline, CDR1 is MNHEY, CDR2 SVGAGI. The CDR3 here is CASSSDRGYTEAFF. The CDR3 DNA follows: TGTGCCAGCAGTTCCGACAGGGGCTACACTGAAGCTTTCTTT.

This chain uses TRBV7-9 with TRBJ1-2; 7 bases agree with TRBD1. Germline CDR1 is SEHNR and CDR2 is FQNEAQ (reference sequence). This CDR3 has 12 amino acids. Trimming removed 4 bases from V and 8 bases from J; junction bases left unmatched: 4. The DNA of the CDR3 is TGTGCCAGCAGCTCCAGGGGGATCGGCTACACCTTC. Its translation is CASSSRGIGYTF.

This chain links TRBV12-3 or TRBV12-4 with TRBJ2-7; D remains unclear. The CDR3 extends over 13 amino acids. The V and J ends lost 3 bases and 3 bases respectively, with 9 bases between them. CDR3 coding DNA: TGTGCCAGCAGTTTCTTCGGAGTCTACGAGCAGTACTTC. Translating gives CASSFFGVYEQYF.

The CDR3 DNA is TGTGCCAGTAGTATAGATGGGACAGATTTCCTCTCTGGAAACACCATATATTTT. Translating gives CASSIDGTDFLSGNTIYF. The chain employs TRBV19 and TRBJ1-3; 7 bases map to TRBD1. The CDR3 extends over 18 amino acids. After removal of 0 bases from V and 0 bases from J, the junction contained 8 bases not matched to a gene. Germline CDR1 is LNHDA and CDR2 is SQIVND (reference sequence).

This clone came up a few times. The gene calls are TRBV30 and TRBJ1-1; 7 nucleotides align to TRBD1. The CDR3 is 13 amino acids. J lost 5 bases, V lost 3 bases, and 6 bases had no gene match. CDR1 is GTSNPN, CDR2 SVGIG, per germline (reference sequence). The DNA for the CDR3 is TGTGCCTGGAGCCACAGGGGCGGAACTGAAGCTTTCTTT. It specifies CAWSHRGGTEAFF.

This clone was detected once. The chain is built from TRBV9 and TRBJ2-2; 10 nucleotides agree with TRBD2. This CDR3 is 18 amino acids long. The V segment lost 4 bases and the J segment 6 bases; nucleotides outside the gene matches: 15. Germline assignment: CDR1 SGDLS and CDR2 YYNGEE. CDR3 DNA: TGTGCCAGCAGCCCACACCCGACCGGGACTAGCGCCCCCGGGGAGCTGTTTTTT. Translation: CASSPHPTGTSAPGELFF.

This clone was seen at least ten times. Here the CDR3 reads CASSDRQSGNTIYF. The CDR3 coding sequence is TGTGCCAGCAGTGACAGACAGTCTGGAAACACCATATATTTT. The V and J genes are TRBV6-1 and TRBJ1-3; maybe TRBD1 (5 bases). Germline V lookup: CDR1 MNHNS, CDR2 SASEGT. V shed 3 bases and J shed 1 base, with 7 bases lying between them. The CDR3 covers 14 residues.

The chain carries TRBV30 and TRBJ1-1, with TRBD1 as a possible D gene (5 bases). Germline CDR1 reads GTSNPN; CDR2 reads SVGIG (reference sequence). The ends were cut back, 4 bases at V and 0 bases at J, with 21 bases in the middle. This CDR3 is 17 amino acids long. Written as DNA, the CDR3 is TGTGCCTGGATCCAACGGGGGGAAAGCGGCATGAACACTGAAGCTTTCTTT. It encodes CAWIQRGESGMNTEAFF.

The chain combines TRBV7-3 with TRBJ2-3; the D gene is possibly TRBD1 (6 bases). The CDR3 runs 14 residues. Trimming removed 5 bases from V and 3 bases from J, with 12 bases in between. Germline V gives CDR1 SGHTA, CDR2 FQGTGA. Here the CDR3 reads CASSPGTFTDTQYF. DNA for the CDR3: TGTGCCAGCAGCCCAGGGACATTTACAGATACGCAGTATTTT.

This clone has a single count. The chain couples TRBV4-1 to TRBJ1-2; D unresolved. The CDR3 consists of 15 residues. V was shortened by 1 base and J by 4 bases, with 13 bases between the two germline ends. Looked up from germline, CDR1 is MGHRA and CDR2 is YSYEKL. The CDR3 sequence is CASSQALNIFYGYTF. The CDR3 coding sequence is TGCGCCAGCAGCCAAGCCCTGAACATTTTCTATGGCTACACCTTC.

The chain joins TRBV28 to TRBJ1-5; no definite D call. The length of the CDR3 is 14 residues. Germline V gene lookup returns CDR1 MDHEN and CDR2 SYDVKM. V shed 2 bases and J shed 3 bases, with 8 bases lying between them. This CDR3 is CASSLLQNNQPQHF. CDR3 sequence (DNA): TGTGCCAGCAGTTTACTCCAGAACAATCAGCCCCAGCATTTT.

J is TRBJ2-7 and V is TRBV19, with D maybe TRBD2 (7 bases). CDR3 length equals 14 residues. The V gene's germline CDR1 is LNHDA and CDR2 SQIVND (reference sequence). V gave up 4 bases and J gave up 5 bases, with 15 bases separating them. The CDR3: CASSRRTGRDEQYF. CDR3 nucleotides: TGTGCCAGTAGTAGAAGAACAGGGAGGGACGAGCAGTACTTC.

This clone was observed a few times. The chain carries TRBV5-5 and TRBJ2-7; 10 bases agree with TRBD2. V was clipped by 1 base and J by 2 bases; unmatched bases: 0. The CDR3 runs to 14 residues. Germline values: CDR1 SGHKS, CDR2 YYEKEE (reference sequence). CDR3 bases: TGTGCCAGCAGCTTGACTAGCGGGACCTACGAGCAGTACTTC. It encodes CASSLTSGTYEQYF.

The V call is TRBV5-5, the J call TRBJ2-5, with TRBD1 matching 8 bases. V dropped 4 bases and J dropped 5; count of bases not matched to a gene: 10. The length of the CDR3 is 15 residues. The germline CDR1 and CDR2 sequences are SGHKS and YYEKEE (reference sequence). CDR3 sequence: CASSANRGLRETQYF. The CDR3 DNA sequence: TGTGCCAGCAGCGCAAACAGGGGGTTGAGGGAGACCCAGTACTTC.